This T cell receptor (beta chain) was retrieved from a study of Graves' ophthalmopathy and Graves' hyperthyroidism. Study-level background: Where ophthalmopathy was absent within 18 months of follow-up, hyperthyroidism was stable. Findings of the study overall: A model of 13 signatures distinguished ophthalmopathy from stable hyperthyroidism at 85% to 90% sensitivity and about 80% specificity. The blood repertoire also included most expanded thyroid clonotypes above 0.001 frequency.

A word on this clonotype: Its antigen is unidentified.

Patients in the hyperthyroidism group, adults aged 18 to 65, were newly diagnosed, under 2 months' duration. RNA served as the template for amplifying TCR beta CDR3 regions. Investigators did first-round RT-PCR with HTBI primers, then second-round multiplex PCR. TCRdb re-derived calls from the multiplex PCR reads in MiXCR, one entry per CDR3 protein. This table has over a million distinct CDR3 sequences, about two fifths appearing once. The receptor was derived from an adult man with Graves' hyperthyroidism. Sample: peripheral blood or thyroid tissue (not recorded which).

The CDR3 sequence is CASSPVHPPYSNQPQYF. Written as DNA, the CDR3 is TGTGCCAGCTCACCAGTACACCCGCCCTATAGCAATCAGCCCCAGTACTTC. J is TRBJ1-5 and V is TRBV18; D remains unclear. The J call may not be correct, given that the DNA end is closer to TRBJ2-5. Germline loops: CDR1 KGHSH, CDR2 LQKENI. CDR3 length equals 17 residues.